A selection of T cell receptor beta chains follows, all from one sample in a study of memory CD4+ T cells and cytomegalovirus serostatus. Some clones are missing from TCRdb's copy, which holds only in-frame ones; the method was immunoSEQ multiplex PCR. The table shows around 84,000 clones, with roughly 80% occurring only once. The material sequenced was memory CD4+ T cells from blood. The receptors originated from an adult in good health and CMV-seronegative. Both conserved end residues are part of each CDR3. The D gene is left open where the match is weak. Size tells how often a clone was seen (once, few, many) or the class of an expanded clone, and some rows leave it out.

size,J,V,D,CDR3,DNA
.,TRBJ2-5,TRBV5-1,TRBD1,CASSLAGTAGGETQYF,TGCGCCAGCAGCTTGGCCGGGACAGCAGGGGGCGAGACCCAGTACTTC
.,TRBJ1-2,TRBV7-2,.,CASSLAGGNGYTF,TGTGCCAGCAGCTTAGCAGGGGGGAATGGCTACACCTTC
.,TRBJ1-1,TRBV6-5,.,CASSYLAGQKAEAFF,TGTGCCAGCAGTTACTTGGCGGGACAAAAGGCTGAAGCTTTCTTT
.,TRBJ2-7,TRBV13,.,CASSTRRSSYEQYF,TGTGCCAGCAGCACTAGAAGAAGCTCCTACGAGCAGTACTTC
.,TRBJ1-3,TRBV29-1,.,CSVAEVNSGNTIYF,TGCAGCGTTGCTGAGGTAAACTCTGGAAACACCATATATTTT
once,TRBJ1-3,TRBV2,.,CASSGRVVGNTIYF,TGTGCCAGCAGTGGGCGGGTCGTTGGAAACACCATATATTTT
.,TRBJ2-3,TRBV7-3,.,CASSLTTAADTQYF,TGTGCCAGCAGCTTAACGACGGCGGCAGATACGCAGTATTTT
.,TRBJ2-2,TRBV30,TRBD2,CAWKCSGGLNTGELFF,TGTGCCTGGAAGTGTAGCGGGGGACTCAACACCGGGGAGCTGTTTTTT
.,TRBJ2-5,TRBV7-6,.,CASSPLTDKETQYF,TGTGCCAGCAGCCCTTTGACAGATAAAGAGACCCAGTACTTC
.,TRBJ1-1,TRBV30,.,CAWSVPTGAFF,TGTGCCTGGAGTGTACCAACGGGAGCTTTCTTT
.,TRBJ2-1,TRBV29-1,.,CSVESGQNRFF,TGCAGCGTTGAGTCGGGCCAAAACAGGTTCTTC
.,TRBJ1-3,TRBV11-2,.,CASSLSASGNTIYF,TGTGCCAGCAGCTTATCGGCCTCTGGAAACACCATATATTTT
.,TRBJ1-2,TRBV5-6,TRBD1,CASSPGTGYYGYTF,TGTGCCAGCAGCCCCGGGACAGGATACTATGGCTACACCTTC
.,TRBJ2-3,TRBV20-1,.,CSARLDTQYF,TGCAGTGCCCGATTAGATACGCAGTATTTT
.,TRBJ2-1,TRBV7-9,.,CASSYLNNEQFF,TGTGCCAGCAGCTACCTAAACAATGAGCAGTTCTTC
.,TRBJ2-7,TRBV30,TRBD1,CAWSIPGQGTYEQYF,TGTGCCTGGAGCATACCGGGACAGGGCACCTACGAGCAGTACTTC
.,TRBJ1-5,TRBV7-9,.,CASSLGYSNQPQHF,TGTGCCAGCAGCTTAGGTTATAGCAATCAGCCCCAGCATTTT
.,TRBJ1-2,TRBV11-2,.,CASSSGAGGYTF,TGTGCCAGCAGCTCTGGTGCAGGCGGCTACACCTTC
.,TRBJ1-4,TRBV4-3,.,CASSQGYEKLFF,TGCGCCAGCAGCCAAGGATATGAAAAACTGTTTTTT
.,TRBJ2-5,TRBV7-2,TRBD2,CASSLSGGAGDETQYF,TGTGCCAGCAGCTTGAGCGGGGGGGCCGGGGACGAGACCCAGTACTTC
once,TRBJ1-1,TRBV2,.,CASIASGTEAFF,TGTGCCAGCATCGCTAGCGGGACTGAAGCTTTCTTT
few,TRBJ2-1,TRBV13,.,CASSLVGSYNEQFF,TGTGCCAGCAGCTTAGTCGGCAGCTACAATGAGCAGTTCTTC